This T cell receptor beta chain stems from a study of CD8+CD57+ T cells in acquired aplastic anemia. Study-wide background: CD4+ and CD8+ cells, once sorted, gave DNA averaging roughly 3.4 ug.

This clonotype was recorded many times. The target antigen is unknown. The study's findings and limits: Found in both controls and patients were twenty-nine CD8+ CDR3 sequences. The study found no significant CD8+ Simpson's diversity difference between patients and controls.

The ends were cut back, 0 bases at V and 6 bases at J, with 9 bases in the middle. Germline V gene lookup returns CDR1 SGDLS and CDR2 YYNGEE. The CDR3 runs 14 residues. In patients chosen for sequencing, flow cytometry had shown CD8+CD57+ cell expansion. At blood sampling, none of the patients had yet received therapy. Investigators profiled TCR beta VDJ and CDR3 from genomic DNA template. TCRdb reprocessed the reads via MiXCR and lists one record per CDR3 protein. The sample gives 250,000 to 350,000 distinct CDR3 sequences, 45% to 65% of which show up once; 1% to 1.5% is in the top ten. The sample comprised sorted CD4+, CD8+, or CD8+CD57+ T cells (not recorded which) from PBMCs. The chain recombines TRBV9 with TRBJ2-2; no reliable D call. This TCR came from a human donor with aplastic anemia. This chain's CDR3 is CASSVVKFPGELFF. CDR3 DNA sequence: TGTGCCAGCAGCGTAGTTAAGTTCCCCGGGGAGCTGTTTTTT.